This entry concerns a single T cell receptor beta chain. This record comes from a study of T cell responses to AZD1222 COVID-19 vaccine. Repertoires were generated with immunoSEQ multiplex PCR, while TCRdb's copy carries only in-frame clones and drops some. The table has over 90,000 clones, about 85% seen once. Trimming took off 5 bases at V and 2 bases at J, with 17 bases between the two ends. Per the germline V gene, CDR1 is SGHVS and CDR2 is FNYEAQ. This CDR3 region has 16 residues. The V call is TRBV7-6, the J call TRBJ2-3; D could derive from TRBD1 or TRBD2 (6 bases each). The clonotype was recovered from an adult in good health. The sequencing here drew on peripheral blood, taken on day 0 of AZD1222 vaccination. The CDR3 sequence: CASSQDPRGVTDTQYF. The CDR3 DNA is TGTGCCAGCAGCCAAGACCCTAGGGGGGTCACAGATACGCAGTATTTT.